The 13 T cell receptor beta chains below all came from one sample that was sequenced in a study of cytomegalovirus exposure and HLA in healthy donors. The PCR ran on 60 Vbeta and 13 Jbeta primers. The table came from immunoSEQ multiplex PCR; TCRdb's copy has only in-frame clones and leaves some out. The sample includes some 150,000 clones, 55% to 65% of them seen just once. Source material: PBMCs. The receptor set was obtained from a man in his forties or fifties in good health and CMV-seronegative.

The V call is TRBV5-6, the J call TRBJ2-7, with D maybe TRBD2 (6 bases). CDR1 SGHDT and CDR2 YYEEEE come from the germline V gene. The CDR3 has 16 residues. Trimming took 4 bases from V and 4 from J, leaving 21 bases between them. The CDR3 is CASSASSGVYIYEQYF. The CDR3 bases are TGTGCCAGCAGCGCGTCCTCGGGGGTCTACATTTACGAGCAGTACTTC. Full variable domain (rest looked up from reference TRBV5-6 and TRBJ2-7): DAGVTQSPTHLIKTRGQQVTLRCSPKSGHDTVSWYQQALGQGPQFIFQYYEEEERQRGNFPDRFSGHQFPNYSSELNVNALLLGDSALYLCASSASSGVYIYEQYFGPGTRLTVT.

This chain uses TRBV30 with TRBJ1-3; 7 bases line up with TRBD1. Trimming at V came to 2 bases and at J to 0 bases, leaving 4 bases not matched to a gene. Germline V gene lookup returns CDR1 GTSNPN and CDR2 SVGIG (reference sequence). This CDR3 has 15 amino acids. CDR3: CAWSPGQSSGNTIYF. CDR3 in DNA: TGTGCCTGGAGTCCGGGACAGAGCTCTGGAAACACCATATATTTT. Filled out from reference TRBV30 and TRBJ1-3, the complete variable domain reads SQTIHQWPATLVQPVGSPLSLECTVEGTSNPNLYWYRQAAGRGLQLLFYSVGIGQISSEVPQNLSASRPQDRQFILSSKKLLLSDSGFYLCAWSPGQSSGNTIYFGEGSWLTVV.

The chain joins TRBV30 to TRBJ1-4; 7 bases are shared with TRBD1. The V gene's germline CDR1 is GTSNPN and CDR2 SVGIG (reference sequence). J gave up 5 bases and V 2 bases, and 5 bases lay outside the gene matches. This CDR3 region has 14 residues. DNA of the CDR3: TGTGCCTGGAGTCGACAGGGCCTAAATGAAAAACTGTTTTTT. It encodes CAWSRQGLNEKLFF.

This clone was seen more than once but under ten times. The chain uses TRBV19 and TRBJ2-1; D gene uncertain. The CDR3 is 14 residues long. Germline lookup yields CDR1 LNHDA and CDR2 SQIVND (reference sequence). Trimming cost V 5 bases and J 7 bases, with 15 bases left between them. The CDR3 DNA reads TGTGCCAGTAGTTGGGCCAGTGCTGCTAATGAGCAGTTCTTC. Translation: CASSWASAANEQFF.

This clone was seen only a few times. This chain connects TRBV19 to TRBJ2-7, with 13 positions matching TRBD2. The CDR3 contains 16 residues. The J segment lost 7 bases and the V segment lost 7 bases, leaving 13 bases of the junction unmatched. Germline CDR1 reads LNHDA; CDR2 reads SQIVND (reference sequence). The CDR3 nucleotides read TGTGCCAGTAACGACTTCGGACTAGCGGGAGTTAAGGAGCAGTACTTC. Translating gives CASNDFGLAGVKEQYF. The full variable domain, rest sourced from reference TRBV19 and TRBJ2-7, is DGGITQSPKYLFRKEGQNVTLSCEQNLNHDAMYWYRQDPGQGLRLIYYSQIVNDFQKGDIAEGYSVSREKKESFPLTVTSAQKNPTAFYLCASNDFGLAGVKEQYFGPGTRLTVT.

This clone was seen only once. This chain joins TRBV7-2 and TRBJ2-4; no firm D call. The germline V and J ends were trimmed by 2 bases and 8 bases, with 16 bases remaining between them. This CDR3 spans 15 amino acids. Germline lookup yields CDR1 SGHTA and CDR2 FQGNSA. CDR3 bases: TGTGCCAGCAGCTTAAACGGTCGAGTAGTTGACATTCAGTACTTC. Protein product: CASSLNGRVVDIQYF.

This chain uses TRBV4-1 with TRBJ2-3; D perhaps matches TRBD2 (6 bases). Germline CDR1 is MGHRA and CDR2 is YSYEKL. The CDR3 is 17 amino acids. V was shortened by 1 base and J by 0 bases, with 14 bases between the two germline ends. CDR3 nucleotides: TGCGCCAGCAGCCAAGGTCGGTGGGGGACTAGCACAGATACGCAGTATTTT. Translating gives CASSQGRWGTSTDTQYF.

This clone was seen just once. The CDR3 protein is CASSARILDWDTGELFF. CDR3 coding DNA: TGTGCCAGCAGCGCCCGAATACTAGACTGGGACACCGGGGAGCTGTTTTTT. The chain recombines TRBV7-2 with TRBJ2-2; TRBD2 is a possible D gene (5 bases). V gave up 5 bases and J gave up 3 bases, with 19 bases separating them. CDR1 and CDR2 from the germline V gene are SGHTA and FQGNSA. This CDR3 spans 17 amino acids.

V gene TRBV5-5 combines with J gene TRBJ1-2; TRBD1 matches 8 bases. This CDR3 region has 15 residues. V lost 4 bases and J lost 4; bases outside the gene matches: 9. CDR1 SGHKS and CDR2 YYEKEE come from the germline V gene (reference sequence). CDR3 sequence: CASSQETGAPYGYTF. Here the CDR3 DNA reads TGTGCCAGCAGCCAAGAGACAGGGGCCCCCTATGGCTACACCTTC. Full variable domain (rest looked up from reference TRBV5-5 and TRBJ1-2): DAGVTQSPTHLIKTRGQQVTLRCSPISGHKSVSWYQQVLGQGPQFIFQYYEKEERGRGNFPDRFSARQFPNYSSELNVNALLLGDSALYLCASSQETGAPYGYTFGSGTRLTVV.

The rearrangement links TRBV6-5 to TRBJ1-4; 7 bases align to TRBD1. The junction had 6 bases not matched to a gene; V was cut back by 6 bases and J by 8 bases. The CDR3 sequence is 13 residues long. Germline values: CDR1 MNHEY, CDR2 SVGAGI. This CDR3 is CASREQGDEKLFF. CDR3 coding DNA: TGTGCCAGCAGGGAGCAGGGGGACGAAAAACTGTTTTTT.

The gene calls are TRBV7-3 and TRBJ1-1; TRBD1 might be the D (6 bases). Trimming took off 2 bases at V and 1 base at J, with 8 bases between the two ends. The CDR3 is 14 amino acids. Germline-derived CDR1 and CDR2 are SGHTA and FQGTGA. CDR3 coding DNA: TGTGCCAGCAGCTTAGGGGGGGCGAACACTGAAGCTTTCTTT. This sequence encodes CASSLGGANTEAFF.

The chain joins TRBV15 to TRBJ2-1, with 9 bases identical to TRBD2. Germline V gene lookup returns CDR1 LNHNV and CDR2 YYDKDF (reference sequence). The V and J ends lost 1 base and 8 bases, in that order; junction bases with no gene match: 15. The length of the CDR3 is 18 residues. CDR3 sequence: CATSRGKGLASRWDEQFF. CDR3 nucleotides: TGTGCCACCAGCAGAGGAAAGGGACTAGCTTCAAGGTGGGATGAGCAGTTCTTC.

V usage is TRBV5-4 and J usage is TRBJ2-3, with 16 bases matching TRBD2. The V and J ends lost 0 bases and 5 bases, in that order; junction bases with no gene match: 3. CDR3 size: 17 residues. Germline assignment: CDR1 SGHNT and CDR2 YYREEE (reference sequence). The CDR3 region has the DNA TGTGCCAGCAGCTTGGCGGGACTAGCGGGAGGGAAAGATACGCAGTATTTT. Amino acids: CASSLAGLAGGKDTQYF.